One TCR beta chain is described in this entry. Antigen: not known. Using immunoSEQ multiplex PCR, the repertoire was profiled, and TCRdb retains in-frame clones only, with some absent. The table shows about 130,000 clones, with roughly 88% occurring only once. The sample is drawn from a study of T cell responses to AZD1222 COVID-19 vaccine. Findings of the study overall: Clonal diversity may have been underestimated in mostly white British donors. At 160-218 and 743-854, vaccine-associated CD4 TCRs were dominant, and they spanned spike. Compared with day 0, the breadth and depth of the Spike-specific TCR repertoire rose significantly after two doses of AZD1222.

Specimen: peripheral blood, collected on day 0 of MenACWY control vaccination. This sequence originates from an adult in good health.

In DNA form, the CDR3 reads TGTGCCACCAGTGACCCAGGAATCGGGGAGACCCAGTACTTC. Residues: CATSDPGIGETQYF. The chain couples TRBV24-1 to TRBJ2-5; D gene uncertain. Germline V CDR1 and CDR2: KGHDR, SFDVKD. This CDR3 contains 14 residues. The V end was cut by 4 bases, the J end by 5 bases, with 13 bases between.